This T cell receptor beta chain was sequenced for a study of blood T cell repertoires in COVID-19. Overall study context: Researchers got acute and convalescent COVID-19 samples from the United States, Italy and Spain.

Remarks on this clone: Germline and junction disagree at one end, which may indicate a read error.

Authors' data handling: Reference gene primers were amplified, and this amplification served to estimate nucleated cell counts. Repertoires were generated with immunoSEQ multiplex PCR, while TCRdb's copy carries only in-frame clones and drops some. D and trimming were read from the DNA, whereas the V and J calls and clone size are those reported in that table. This sample carries 330,000 or so clones, about 90% of them seen once, and the ten largest clones take 5% to 6%. Participants were aged roughly 18 to 90 years, lived in over 20 US areas, and enrolled virtually. Participants' reported clinical history set cohort assignment. What was sequenced was PBMCs or T cells enriched from blood (not recorded which). The sequence derives from a man between 25 and 39 years old who had recovered from COVID-19.

The CDR3 loop is CASSRDSHTDTQYF. For the CDR3, the DNA is TGTGCCAGCAGTCGGGACTCCCACACAGATACGCAGTATTTT. The rearrangement links TRBV10-3 to TRBJ2-3; possibly TRBD2 for D (6 bases). The CDR3 loop spans 14 amino acids. CDR1 and CDR2 (germline): ENHRY, SYGVKD.